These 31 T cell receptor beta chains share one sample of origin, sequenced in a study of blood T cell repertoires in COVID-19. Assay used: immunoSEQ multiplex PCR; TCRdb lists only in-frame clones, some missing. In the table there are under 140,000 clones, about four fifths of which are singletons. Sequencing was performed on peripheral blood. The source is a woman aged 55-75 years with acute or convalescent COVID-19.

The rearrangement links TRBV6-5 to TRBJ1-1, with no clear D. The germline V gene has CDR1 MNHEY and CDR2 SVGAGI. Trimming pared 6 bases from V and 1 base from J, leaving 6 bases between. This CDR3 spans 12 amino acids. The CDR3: CASSRGNTEAFF. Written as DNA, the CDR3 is TGTGCCAGCAGCCGGGGGAACACTGAAGCTTTCTTT.

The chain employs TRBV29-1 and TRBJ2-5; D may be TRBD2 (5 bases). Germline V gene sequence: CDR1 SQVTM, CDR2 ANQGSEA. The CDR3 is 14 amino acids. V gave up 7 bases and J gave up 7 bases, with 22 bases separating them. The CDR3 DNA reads TGCAGCGGCGAAAGGTCCAGAGGGCAGGCGACCCAGTACTTC. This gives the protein CSGERSRGQATQYF.

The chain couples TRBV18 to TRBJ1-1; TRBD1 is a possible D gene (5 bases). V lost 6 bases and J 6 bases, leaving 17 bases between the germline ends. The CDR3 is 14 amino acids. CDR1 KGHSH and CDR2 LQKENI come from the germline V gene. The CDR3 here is CASSPGRDVSEAFF. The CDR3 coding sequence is TGTGCCAGCTCCCCGGGCAGGGATGTCTCTGAAGCTTTCTTT.

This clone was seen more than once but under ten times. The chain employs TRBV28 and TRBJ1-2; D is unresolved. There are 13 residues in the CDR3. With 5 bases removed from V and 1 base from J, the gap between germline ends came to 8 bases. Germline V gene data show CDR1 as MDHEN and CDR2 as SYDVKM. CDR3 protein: CASSPEGNYGYTF. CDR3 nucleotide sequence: TGTGCCAGCAGTCCTGAGGGTAACTATGGCTACACCTTC.

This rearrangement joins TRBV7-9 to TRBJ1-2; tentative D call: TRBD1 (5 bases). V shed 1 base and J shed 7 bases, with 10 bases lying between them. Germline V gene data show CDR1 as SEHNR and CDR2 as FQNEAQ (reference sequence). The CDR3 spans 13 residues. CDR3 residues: CASSLGRDAGYTF. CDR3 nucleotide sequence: TGTGCCAGCAGCTTAGGCAGGGATGCTGGCTACACCTTC. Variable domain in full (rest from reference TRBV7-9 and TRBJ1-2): DTGVSQNPRHKITKRGQNVTFRCDPISEHNRLYWYRQTLGQGPEFLTYFQNEAQLEKSRLLSDRFSAERPKGSFSTLEIQRTEQGDSAMYLCASSLGRDAGYTFGSGTRLTVV.

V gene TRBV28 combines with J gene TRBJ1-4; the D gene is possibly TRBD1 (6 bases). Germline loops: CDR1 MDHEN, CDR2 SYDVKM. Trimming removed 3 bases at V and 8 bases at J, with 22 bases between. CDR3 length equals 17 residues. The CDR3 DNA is TGTGCCAGCAGTTTTGGGGGGGCGCTCGGAGGGTGGGAAAAACTGTTTTTT. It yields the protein CASSFGGALGGWEKLFF.

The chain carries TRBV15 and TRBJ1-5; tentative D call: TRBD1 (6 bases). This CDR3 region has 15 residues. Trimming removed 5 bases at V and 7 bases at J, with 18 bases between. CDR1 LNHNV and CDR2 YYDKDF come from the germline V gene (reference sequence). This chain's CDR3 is CATSGTREGGQPQHF. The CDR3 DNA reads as TGTGCCACCAGCGGAACCCGGGAGGGGGGGCAGCCCCAGCATTTT.

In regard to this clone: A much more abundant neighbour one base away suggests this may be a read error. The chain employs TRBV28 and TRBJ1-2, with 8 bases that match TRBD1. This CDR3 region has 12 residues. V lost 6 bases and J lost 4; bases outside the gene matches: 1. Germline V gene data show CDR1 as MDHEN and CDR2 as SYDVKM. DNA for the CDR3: TGTGCCAGCAGCGACAGGGGCTATGGCTACACCTTC. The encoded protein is CASSDRGYGYTF.

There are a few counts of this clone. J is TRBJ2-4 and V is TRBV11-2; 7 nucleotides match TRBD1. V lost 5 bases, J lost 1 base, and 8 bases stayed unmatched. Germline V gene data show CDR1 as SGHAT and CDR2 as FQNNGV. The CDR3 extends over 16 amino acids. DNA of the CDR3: TGTGCCAGCAGCAACACAGGGGTGGGGGCCAAAAACATTCAGTACTTC. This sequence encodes CASSNTGVGAKNIQYF.

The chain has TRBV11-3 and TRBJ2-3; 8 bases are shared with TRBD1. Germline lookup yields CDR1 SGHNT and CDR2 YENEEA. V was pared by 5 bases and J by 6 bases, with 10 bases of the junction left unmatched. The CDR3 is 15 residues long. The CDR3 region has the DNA TGTGCCAGCAGCCAAAGACAGGGGACGGGCGATACGCAGTATTTT. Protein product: CASSQRQGTGDTQYF.

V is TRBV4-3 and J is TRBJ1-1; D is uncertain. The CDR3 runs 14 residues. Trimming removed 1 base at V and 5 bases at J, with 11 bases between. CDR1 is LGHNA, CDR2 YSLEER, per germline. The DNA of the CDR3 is TGCGCCAGCAGCCAAGCAGGAATTCGTACTGAAGCTTTCTTT. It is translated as CASSQAGIRTEAFF.

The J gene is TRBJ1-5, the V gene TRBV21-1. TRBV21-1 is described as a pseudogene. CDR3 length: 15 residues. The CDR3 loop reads CASSKGARGSQPQHF. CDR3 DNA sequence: TGTGCCAGCAGCAAAGGCGCTCGGGGGTCACAGCCCCAGCATTTT.

The DNA for the CDR3 is TGTGCCAGCAGCCAAGGTCAGGGGGATAGAGATACGCAGTATTTT. Translation gives CASSQGQGDRDTQYF. J is TRBJ2-3 and V is TRBV3-1 (or the pseudogene TRBV3-2), with 7 bases fitting TRBD1. Germline V lookup: CDR1 LGHDT, CDR2 YNNKEL (reference sequence). This CDR3 region has 15 residues. V trimming: 1 base; J trimming: 5 bases; junction bases outside the gene matches: 6.

In DNA form, the CDR3 reads TGCGCCAGCAGCTTATATGGGACTCTAACAGATACGCAGTATTTT. Translating gives CASSLYGTLTDTQYF. This chain uses TRBV5-1 with TRBJ2-3, with a weak D call TRBD2 (6 bases). CDR1 and CDR2 from the germline V gene are SGHRS and YFSETQ. V lost 2 bases and J lost 3, with 13 bases in between. This CDR3 contains 15 residues.

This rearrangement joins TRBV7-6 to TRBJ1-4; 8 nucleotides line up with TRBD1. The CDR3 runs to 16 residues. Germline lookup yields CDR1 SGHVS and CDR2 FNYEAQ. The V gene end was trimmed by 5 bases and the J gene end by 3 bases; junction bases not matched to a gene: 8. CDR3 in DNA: TGTGCCAGCAGCCCTACCCGACAGGGGTCTAATGAAAAACTGTTTTTT. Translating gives CASSPTRQGSNEKLFF.

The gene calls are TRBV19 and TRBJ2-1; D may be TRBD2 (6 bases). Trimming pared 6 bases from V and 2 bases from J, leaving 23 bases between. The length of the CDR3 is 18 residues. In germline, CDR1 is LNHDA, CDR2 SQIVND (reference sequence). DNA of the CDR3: TGTGCCAGTAGCCTTTCCAACCCGGGACTCGGTCCCTACAATGAGCAGTTCTTC. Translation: CASSLSNPGLGPYNEQFF.

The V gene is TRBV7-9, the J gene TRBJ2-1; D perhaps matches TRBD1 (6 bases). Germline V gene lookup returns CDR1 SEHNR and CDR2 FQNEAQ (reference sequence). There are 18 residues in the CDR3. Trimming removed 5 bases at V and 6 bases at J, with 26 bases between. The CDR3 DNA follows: TGTGCCAGCAGCAAAGGCCTGTGGTGGCAGGGGCATAGCAATGAGCAGTTCTTC. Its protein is CASSKGLWWQGHSNEQFF.

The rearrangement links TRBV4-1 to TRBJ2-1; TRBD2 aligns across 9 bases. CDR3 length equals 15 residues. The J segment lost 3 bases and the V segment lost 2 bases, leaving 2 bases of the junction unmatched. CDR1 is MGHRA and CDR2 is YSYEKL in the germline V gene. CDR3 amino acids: CASSQSGGYYNEQFF. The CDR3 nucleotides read TGCGCCAGCAGCCAAAGCGGGGGGTACTACAATGAGCAGTTCTTC.

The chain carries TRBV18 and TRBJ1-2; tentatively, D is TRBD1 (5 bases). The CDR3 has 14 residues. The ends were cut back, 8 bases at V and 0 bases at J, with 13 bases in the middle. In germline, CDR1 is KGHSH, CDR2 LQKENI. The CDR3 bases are TGTGCCAGCACTGAAGGGGTAGCTAACTATGGCTACACCTTC. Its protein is CASTEGVANYGYTF.

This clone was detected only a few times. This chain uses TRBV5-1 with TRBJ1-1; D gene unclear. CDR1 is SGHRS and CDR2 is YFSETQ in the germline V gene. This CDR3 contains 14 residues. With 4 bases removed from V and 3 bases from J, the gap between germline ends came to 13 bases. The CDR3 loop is CASSRVPEDTEAFF. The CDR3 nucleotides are TGCGCCAGCAGCCGCGTTCCCGAGGACACTGAAGCTTTCTTT.

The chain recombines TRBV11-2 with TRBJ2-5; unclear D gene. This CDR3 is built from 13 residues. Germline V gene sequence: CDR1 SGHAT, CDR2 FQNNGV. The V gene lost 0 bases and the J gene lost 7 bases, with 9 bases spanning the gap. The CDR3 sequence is CASSLDTSGTQYF. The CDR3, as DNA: TGTGCCAGCAGCTTAGATACTTCGGGGACCCAGTACTTC.

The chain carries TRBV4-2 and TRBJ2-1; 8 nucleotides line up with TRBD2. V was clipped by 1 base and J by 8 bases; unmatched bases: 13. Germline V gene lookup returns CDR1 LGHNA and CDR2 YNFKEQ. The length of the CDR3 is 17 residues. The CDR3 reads CASSQVDVGGGQDEQFF. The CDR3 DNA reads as TGTGCCAGCAGCCAAGTTGACGTCGGCGGGGGGCAGGATGAGCAGTTCTTC.

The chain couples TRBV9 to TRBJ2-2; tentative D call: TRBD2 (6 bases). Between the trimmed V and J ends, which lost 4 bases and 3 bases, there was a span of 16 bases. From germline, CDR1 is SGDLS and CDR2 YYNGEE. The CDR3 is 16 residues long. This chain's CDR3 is CASSPRRGRDTGELFF. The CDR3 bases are TGTGCCAGCAGCCCACGGAGGGGAAGGGACACCGGGGAGCTGTTTTTT. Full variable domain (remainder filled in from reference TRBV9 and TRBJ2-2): DSGVTQTPKHLITATGQRVTLRCSPRSGDLSVYWYQQSLDQGLQFLIQYYNGEERAKGNILERFSAQQFPDLHSELNLSSLELGDSALYFCASSPRRGRDTGELFFGEGSRLTVL.

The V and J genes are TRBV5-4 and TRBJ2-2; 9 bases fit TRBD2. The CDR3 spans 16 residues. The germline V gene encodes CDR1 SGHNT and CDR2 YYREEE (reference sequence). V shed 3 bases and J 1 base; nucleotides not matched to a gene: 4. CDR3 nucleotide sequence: TGTGCCAGCAGCTCACTTAGCGGGGGGAACACCGGGGAGCTGTTTTTT. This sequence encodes CASSSLSGGNTGELFF.

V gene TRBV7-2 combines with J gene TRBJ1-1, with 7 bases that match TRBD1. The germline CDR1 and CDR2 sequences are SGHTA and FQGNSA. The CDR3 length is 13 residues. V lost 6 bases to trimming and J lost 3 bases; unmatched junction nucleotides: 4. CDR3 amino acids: CASRLGQYTEAFF. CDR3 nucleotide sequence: TGTGCCAGCAGGTTGGGACAGTACACTGAAGCTTTCTTT.

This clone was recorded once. CDR3 protein: CASSIRQGYEQYF. DNA of the CDR3: TGTGCCAGCAGCATAAGACAGGGGTACGAGCAGTACTTC. The rearrangement joins TRBV7-2 to TRBJ2-7; 8 nucleotides match TRBD1. V shed 5 bases, J shed 4 bases, and the junction held 4 bases outside the gene matches. There are 13 residues in the CDR3. Germline values: CDR1 SGHTA, CDR2 FQGNSA.

The CDR3 DNA is TGTGCCAGCAGTTCCTCCGGGTCCTATAATTCACCCCTCCACTTT. Residues: CASSSSGSYNSPLHF. The rearrangement joins TRBV2 to TRBJ1-6; D uncertain. Germline V gene data show CDR1 as SNHLY and CDR2 as FYNNEI. The CDR3 totals 15 residues. With 5 bases removed from V and 1 base from J, the gap between germline ends came to 9 bases.

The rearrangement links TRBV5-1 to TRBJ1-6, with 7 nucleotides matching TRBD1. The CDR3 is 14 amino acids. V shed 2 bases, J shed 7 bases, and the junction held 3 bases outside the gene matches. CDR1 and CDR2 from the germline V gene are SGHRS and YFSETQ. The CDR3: CASSFSQGNSPLHF. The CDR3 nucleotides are TGCGCCAGCAGCTTTTCACAGGGGAATTCACCCCTCCACTTT.

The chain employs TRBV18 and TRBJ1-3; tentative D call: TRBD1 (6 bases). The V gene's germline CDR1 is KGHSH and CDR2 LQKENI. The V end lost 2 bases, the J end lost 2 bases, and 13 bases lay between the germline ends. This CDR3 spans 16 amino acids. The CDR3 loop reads CASSPGQGFTGNTIYF. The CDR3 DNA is TGTGCCAGCTCACCAGGTCAGGGGTTCACTGGAAACACCATATATTTT.

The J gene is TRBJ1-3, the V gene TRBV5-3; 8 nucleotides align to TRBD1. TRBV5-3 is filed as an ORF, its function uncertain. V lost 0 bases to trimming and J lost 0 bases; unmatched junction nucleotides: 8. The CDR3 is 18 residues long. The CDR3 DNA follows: TGTGCCAGAAGCTTGGGTGGACAGGGCGGGCCCTCTGGAAACACCATATATTTT. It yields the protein CARSLGGQGGPSGNTIYF.

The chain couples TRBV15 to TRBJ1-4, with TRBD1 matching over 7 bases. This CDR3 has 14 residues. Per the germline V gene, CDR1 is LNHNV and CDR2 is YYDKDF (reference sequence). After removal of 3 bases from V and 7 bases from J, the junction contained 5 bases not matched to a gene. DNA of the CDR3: TGTGCCACCAGCAGGCAAGGGGGCGTTGAAAAACTGTTTTTT. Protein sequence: CATSRQGGVEKLFF.